This T cell receptor beta chain was documented in a study of CD8+ T cells in alopecia areata. In each case, RNA was isolated and then reverse transcribed into cDNA as the sequencing template. Clones were sequenced by immunoSEQ multiplex PCR, and TCRdb holds only the in-frame ones, with some missing. Here the sample spans about 100,000 clones, 44% being singletons. The V gene's germline CDR1 is MGHRA and CDR2 YSYEKL. The V end lost 1 base, the J end lost 1 base, and 8 bases lay between the germline ends. This CDR3 comprises 14 residues. The treatment: oral pan-JAK inhibitor, 5-10 mg twice daily. Sequenced here: CD8+ T cells sorted from blood, sampled at week 24, from a patient treated with tofacitinib. The clonotype comes from a human donor with alopecia areata. The chain recombines TRBV4-1 with TRBJ2-7, with D maybe TRBD2 (6 bases). The CDR3 DNA reads as TGCGCCAGCAGCCAAGTGGAGGGGTCCTACGAGCAGTACTTC. It encodes CASSQVEGSYEQYF.